This entry concerns a single T cell receptor (beta chain). Its specificity is unknown. The data originate from a study of T cell responses to AZD1222 COVID-19 vaccine. Some clones are missing from TCRdb's copy, which holds only in-frame ones; the method was immunoSEQ multiplex PCR. The profile shows over 130,000 clones, roughly 90% of them singletons. Overall study results and limits: Nearly half of unique spike-specific TCRs reportedly avoided B.1.351 and B.1.1.7 mutated regions. Spike regions recognized by vaccine-associated CD4 TCRs spanned the protein, led by 160-218 and 743-854. Most donors were white British, females outnumbered males, and clonal diversity was possibly underestimated.

Looked up from germline, CDR1 is MDHEN and CDR2 is SYDVKM. The CDR3 length is 14 residues. V was clipped by 6 bases and J by 5 bases; unmatched bases: 3. The rearrangement links TRBV28 to TRBJ2-2; 10 nucleotides match TRBD2. This TCR was recovered from an adult who received the AZD1222 COVID-19 vaccine. The sample in question was peripheral blood, obtained 28 days after the second AZD1222 dose. In DNA, the CDR3 is TGTGCCAGCAGCCTAGCGGGGGAAACCGGGGAGCTGTTTTTT. Protein sequence: CASSLAGETGELFF.